The present T cell receptor (delta chain) was sequenced within a study of gamma-delta chains in newborns, infants, children. This CDR3 contains 12 residues. TCRdb re-called the reads with CATT. The sample includes roughly 3,100 delta-chain clones, about half of them seen just once. The clonotype originates from a child who received the measles vaccine. The sample taken for sequencing was blood. Although no V gene was called, TRDJ1 is the J gene; no check of the table's D call, TRDD3, against the DNA was made. The DNA of the CDR3 is TGTGCCCGGGGGTTATACACCGATAAACTCATCTTT. This codes for CARGLYTDKLIF.